The 17 T cell receptor beta chains in this list originate from one sample, sequenced in a study of response to subunit inactivated influenza vaccine. Using its own MiXCR run on the RT-PCR reads, TCRdb lists one record per CDR3 protein. The repertoire holds approximately 500,000 distinct CDR3 sequences, with approximately 12% as singletons. The starting material was PBMCs from blood, obtained more than 35 days after vaccination. The receptors shown here come from a man aged 50 to 59 who received an inactivated influenza vaccine.

This clonotype was recorded at least ten times. J is TRBJ2-1 and V is TRBV3-1, with D possibly matching TRBD2 (5 bases). The CDR3 is 16 amino acids. Trimming shortened V by 0 bases and J by 1 base, and 10 bases separated the two germline ends. The germline V gene has CDR1 LGHDT and CDR2 YNNKEL (reference sequence). The CDR3 bases are TGTGCCAGCAGCCAAGACCCCCCGGGATCCTACAATGAGCAGTTCTTC. Translation: CASSQDPPGSYNEQFF.

The chain uses TRBV5-1 and TRBJ2-1; 11 bases map to TRBD1. After removal of 4 bases from V and 6 bases from J, the junction contained 6 bases not matched to a gene. The V gene's germline CDR1 is SGHRS and CDR2 YFSETQ. This CDR3 is 15 amino acids long. The CDR3 coding sequence is TGCGCCAGCAGCATGGGACAGGGGGGGATCAATGAGCAGTTCTTC. Translated, it gives CASSMGQGGINEQFF.

This clonotype was seen only a few times. The V and J genes are TRBV24-1 and TRBJ1-1, with D uncertain. CDR3 length equals 13 residues. The V and J ends lost 5 bases and 1 base respectively, with 7 bases between them. From germline, CDR1 is KGHDR and CDR2 SFDVKD. The CDR3 region has the DNA TGTGCCACCAGTGTAGGCACGAACACTGAAGCTTTCTTT. This translates into CATSVGTNTEAFF.

The table lists this clonotype with many counts. The genes are TRBV6-2 or TRBV6-3 and TRBJ2-5; D is undetermined. The CDR3 covers 16 residues. V was cut by 2 bases and J by 1 base, with 14 bases left in between. Germline loops: CDR1 MNHEY, CDR2 SVGEGT. The CDR3 DNA reads TGTGCCAGCAGTTACCTCGGCCTTTCGACCCAAGAGACCCAGTACTTC. Its protein is CASSYLGLSTQETQYF.

This clonotype was picked up a small number of times. The chain combines TRBV6-6 with TRBJ1-6; possibly TRBD1 for D (6 bases). V gave up 6 bases and J gave up 8 bases, with 8 bases separating them. This CDR3 has 12 residues. The V gene's germline CDR1 is MNHNY and CDR2 SVGAGI (reference sequence). The chain's CDR3 is CASSRTDSPLHF. CDR3 bases: TGTGCCAGCAGCCGGACAGATTCACCCCTCCACTTT.

This clonotype came up many times. The V and J genes are TRBV5-1 and TRBJ1-2, with 7 bases fitting TRBD1. Germline V gene data show CDR1 as SGHRS and CDR2 as YFSETQ. The CDR3 totals 13 residues. V lost 5 bases, J lost 0 bases, and 1 base stayed unmatched. The CDR3 region has the DNA TGCGCCAGCAGGACAGGGCCTAACTATGGCTACACCTTC. Its translation is CASRTGPNYGYTF.

This clonotype showed up just a few times. This chain connects TRBV20-1 to TRBJ2-3; D gene ambiguous. Trimming removed 5 bases at V and 4 bases at J, with 10 bases between. The CDR3 has 12 amino acids. CDR1 DFQATT and CDR2 SNEGSKA come from the germline V gene (reference sequence). CDR3 nucleotide sequence: TGCAGTGCTCCCTCCTTATCAGATACGCAGTATTTT. This encodes CSAPSLSDTQYF.

The sample holds a few counts of this clonotype. The rearrangement uses TRBV6-1 and TRBJ2-2, with D possibly TRBD1 on 5 matching bases. Trimming took off 2 bases at V and 6 bases at J, with 10 bases between the two ends. Germline CDR1 MNHNS, CDR2 SASEGT. There are 14 residues in the CDR3. This chain's CDR3 is CASSEQGSAGELFF. The DNA of the CDR3 is TGTGCCAGCAGTGAACAGGGATCCGCCGGGGAGCTGTTTTTT.

The V gene is TRBV5-1, the J gene TRBJ2-3; 12 bases agree with TRBD2. After removal of 4 bases from V and 2 bases from J, the junction contained 11 bases not matched to a gene. The CDR3 is 18 residues long. CDR1 and CDR2 (germline): SGHRS, YFSETQ. The CDR3 nucleotides are TGCGCCAGCAGCCCGGGGTGGACTAGCGGGGCTGACACAGATACGCAGTATTTT. Residues: CASSPGWTSGADTDTQYF.

This clonotype was observed a handful of times. The chain employs TRBV7-8 and TRBJ1-6, with D perhaps TRBD1 (6 bases). This CDR3 contains 15 residues. The germline V and J ends were trimmed by 1 base and 9 bases, with 13 bases remaining between them. Germline CDR1 is SGHVS and CDR2 is FQNEAQ. CDR3 in DNA: TGTGCCAGCAGCTTAGGTACAGGGCTTAGTTCACCCCTCCACTTT. Its protein is CASSLGTGLSSPLHF. The entire variable domain, with the rest obtained from reference TRBV7-8 and TRBJ1-6, is as follows: GAGVSQSPRYKVAKRGQDVALRCDPISGHVSLFWYQQALGQGPEFLTYFQNEAQLDKSGLPSDRFFAERPEGSVSTLKIQRTQQEDSAVYLCASSLGTGLSSPLHFGNGTRLTVT.

The table lists this clonotype with a few counts. V and J are TRBV6-5 and TRBJ2-2; D unclear. The length of the CDR3 is 13 residues. The germline V gene has CDR1 MNHEY and CDR2 SVGAGI. V gave up 0 bases and J gave up 7 bases, with 6 bases separating them. CDR3 bases: TGTGCCAGCAGTTACTCTTATTACGGGGAGCTGTTTTTT. Amino acid sequence: CASSYSYYGELFF.

The chain links TRBV28 to TRBJ2-5; D is uncertain. Germline assignment: CDR1 MDHEN and CDR2 SYDVKM. CDR3 length: 14 residues. The germline V and J ends were trimmed by 3 bases and 1 base, with 9 bases remaining between them. The CDR3 sequence: CASSFIGSQETQYF. The CDR3 nucleotides are TGTGCCAGCAGTTTTATTGGCAGCCAAGAGACCCAGTACTTC.

The gene calls are TRBV14 and TRBJ2-1, with 8 bases aligning to TRBD2. The CDR3 loop spans 16 amino acids. J gave up 7 bases and V 3 bases, and 11 bases lay outside the gene matches. CDR1 and CDR2 from the germline V gene are SGHDN and FVKESK. The CDR3 sequence: CASSQSLGLGPNEQFF. CDR3 in DNA: TGTGCCAGCAGCCAGTCTCTGGGACTAGGTCCTAATGAGCAGTTCTTC.

This chain uses TRBV29-1 with TRBJ1-2; tentative D call: TRBD1 (5 bases). CDR3 size: 15 residues. CDR1 is SQVTM, CDR2 ANQGSEA, per germline. V was shortened by 6 bases and J by 7 bases, with 24 bases between the two germline ends. CDR3 region: CSVDAAGHLAAGYTF. The CDR3 region has the DNA TGCAGCGTCGACGCCGCGGGGCACTTGGCTGCTGGCTACACCTTC.

This sequence joins TRBV11-1 and TRBJ1-3; 10 bases align to TRBD1. Germline trimming cut 5 bases from V and 0 bases from J; bases unmatched to any gene: 16. This CDR3 has 20 amino acids. CDR1 and CDR2 from the germline V gene are SGHAT and FQDESV (reference sequence). CDR3 residues: CASSNPGQGFSFPSGNTIYF. The DNA of the CDR3 is TGTGCCAGCAGCAATCCGGGACAGGGGTTCTCATTTCCCTCTGGAAACACCATATATTTT.

V and J are TRBV5-1 and TRBJ1-1, with D unclear. The CDR3 covers 13 residues. V was trimmed by 2 bases and J by 1 base, leaving 6 bases between them. Germline CDR1 SGHRS, CDR2 YFSETQ. The CDR3 DNA is TGCGCCAGCAGCTTCATGGAGAACACTGAAGCTTTCTTT. It codes for CASSFMENTEAFF.

This clonotype came up many times. The V call is TRBV20-1, the J call TRBJ2-7; 7 positions agree with TRBD1. The CDR3 runs to 13 residues. Germline V gene lookup returns CDR1 DFQATT and CDR2 SNEGSKA (reference sequence). V lost 6 bases to trimming and J lost 2 bases; unmatched junction nucleotides: 7. The CDR3 loop is CSATGDSAYEQYF. The CDR3 DNA sequence: TGCAGTGCCACCGGGGACAGCGCCTACGAGCAGTACTTC.